This T cell receptor beta chain originates from a study of blood T cell repertoires in COVID-19. About the research overall: COVID-19 samples, acute and convalescent, were from the United States, Italy and Spain. T cells, B-cell-depleted T cells, or PBMCs provided the cDNA or gDNA that served as material.

How the authors handled the data: Quantification of nucleated cells was approximated via reference gene primer amplification. The data were produced by immunoSEQ multiplex PCR, yet TCRdb's version contains in-frame clones alone and is incomplete. That table is the source of V, J and clone size, and D and trimming were worked out from the DNA. The sample holds a few hundred thousand clones, around nine tenths seen once. Sample: peripheral blood. The sequence was collected from a woman in her forties or fifties with active or convalescent COVID-19.

CDR3 nucleotide sequence: TGTGCCAGTACCAGCGGACAGGCACAAACTAACTATGGCTACACCTTC. This gives the protein CASTSGQAQTNYGYTF. V is TRBV19 and J is TRBJ1-2, with 7 positions matching TRBD1. After removal of 7 bases from V and 0 bases from J, the junction contained 11 bases not matched to a gene. The CDR3 is made up of 16 amino acids. Germline V gene lookup returns CDR1 LNHDA and CDR2 SQIVND (reference sequence).